Each of the 3 T cell receptor beta chains below was sequenced from the same sample in a study of CD4+ T cells in melanoma. Profiling relied on immunoSEQ multiplex PCR, and the TCRdb table lists in-frame clones only, not all of them. This sample yields roughly 120,000 clones, of which 92% are seen a single time; 3.3% belongs to the top ten. Input material: peripheral blood. These receptors all come from a human donor with melanoma.

This clone has only one observation. J is TRBJ2-7 and V is TRBV12-5; 12 bases match TRBD2. V shed 6 bases and J 6 bases; nucleotides not matched to a gene: 9. The CDR3 has 15 residues. Looked up from germline, CDR1 is LGHNT and CDR2 is FRNRAP. CDR3 residues: CASGLKTSGRCEQYF. In DNA form, the CDR3 reads TGTGCTAGTGGACTTAAGACTAGCGGGAGATGCGAGCAGTACTTC.

This chain uses TRBV4-1 with TRBJ1-2, with a possible D match to TRBD1 (5 bases). The CDR3 runs to 14 residues. Trimming left V 0 bases short and J 8 bases short, with 13 bases between. Germline lookup yields CDR1 MGHRA and CDR2 YSYEKL. CDR3 sequence: CASSQESRGAGYTF. In DNA, the CDR3 is TGCGCCAGCAGCCAAGAGAGTAGGGGCGCGGGCTACACCTTC.

The chain joins TRBV28 to TRBJ1-2; no firm D call. The CDR3 runs 12 residues. V lost 6 bases, J lost 2 bases, and 7 bases lay in between. The germline gives CDR1 MDHEN, CDR2 SYDVKM. The CDR3 bases are TGTGCCAGCAGCTCGGTGAACTATGGCTACACCTTC. Amino acids: CASSSVNYGYTF.